This T cell receptor (beta chain) appears in the sequencing data of a study of T cell responses to AZD1222 COVID-19 vaccine. The protocol was immunoSEQ multiplex PCR, while the TCRdb copy is restricted to in-frame clones and leaves out a portion. This table holds about 130,000 clones, 85% found once. General study results and limits: In the spike-specific TCR repertoire, nearly half reportedly target unmutated variant regions. The donor group comprised mostly white British people and more females; the analysis possibly underestimated clonal diversity. Recipients of AZD1222 seropositive at baseline numbered only 5 to 7.

Of note for this clone: What it binds is unknown.

Second-dose recipients at about 4 or about 12 weeks were treated as one pooled group. V dropped 6 bases and J dropped 7; count of bases not matched to a gene: 8. In germline, CDR1 is SGHTA, CDR2 FQGNSA. This CDR3 region has 15 residues. This TCR was recovered from an adult who received the AZD1222 COVID-19 vaccine. This chain joins TRBV7-2 and TRBJ2-1, with 11 bases matching TRBD2. The specimen was peripheral blood, collected 28 days after the second AZD1222 dose. The CDR3 protein is CASRIAGGPLNEQFF. CDR3 in DNA: TGTGCCAGCAGAATAGCGGGGGGGCCTTTAAATGAGCAGTTCTTC.